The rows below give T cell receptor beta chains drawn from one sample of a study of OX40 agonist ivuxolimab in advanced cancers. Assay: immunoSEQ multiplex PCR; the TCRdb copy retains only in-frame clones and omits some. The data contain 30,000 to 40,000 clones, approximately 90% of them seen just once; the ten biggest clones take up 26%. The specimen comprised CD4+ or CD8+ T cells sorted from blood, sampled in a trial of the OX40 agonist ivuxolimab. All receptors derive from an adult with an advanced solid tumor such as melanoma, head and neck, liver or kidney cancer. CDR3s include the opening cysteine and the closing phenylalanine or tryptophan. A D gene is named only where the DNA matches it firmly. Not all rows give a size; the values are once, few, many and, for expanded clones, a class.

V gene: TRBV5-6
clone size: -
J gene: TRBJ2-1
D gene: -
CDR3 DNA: TGTGCCAGCAGCTTGCCTGTGATCCGAAGCTCCTACAATGAGCAGTTCTTC
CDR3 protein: CASSLPVIRSSYNEQFF

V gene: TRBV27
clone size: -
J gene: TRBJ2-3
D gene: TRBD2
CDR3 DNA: TGTGCCAGCAGTTCTAGCGGAACAGATACGCAGTATTTT
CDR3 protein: CASSSSGTDTQYF

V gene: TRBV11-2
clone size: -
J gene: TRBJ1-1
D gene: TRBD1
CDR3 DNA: TGTGCCAGCAGCTTATACTCACAGGGGGACACTGAAGCTTTCTTT
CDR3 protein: CASSLYSQGDTEAFF

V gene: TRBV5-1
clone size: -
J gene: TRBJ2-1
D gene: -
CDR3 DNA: TGCGCCAGCAGCTTGGCTGCAATCAAATGGGGGAACTTTTACAATGAGCAGTTCTTC
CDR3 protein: CASSLAAIKWGNFYNEQFF

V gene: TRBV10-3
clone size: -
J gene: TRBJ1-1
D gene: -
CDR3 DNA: TGTGCCATCAGTGAATTCGGGGACGCTGAAGCTTTCTTT
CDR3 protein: CAISEFGDAEAFF

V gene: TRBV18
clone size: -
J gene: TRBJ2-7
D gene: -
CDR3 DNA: TGTGCCAGCTCACCACAGGGGTTCCAGGGCGAAGACTACGAGCAGTACTTC
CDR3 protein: CASSPQGFQGEDYEQYF

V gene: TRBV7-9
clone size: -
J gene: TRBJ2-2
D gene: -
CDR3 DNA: TGTGCCAGCAGCTATCCGCTCACCCGGGTCACCCTGACCGGGGAGCTGTTTTTT
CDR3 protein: CASSYPLTRVTLTGELFF

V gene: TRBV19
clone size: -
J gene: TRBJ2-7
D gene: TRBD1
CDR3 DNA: TGTGCCAGTAGTGAGGGGGCCGTACCCCCCTACGAGCAGTACTTC
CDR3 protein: CASSEGAVPPYEQYF

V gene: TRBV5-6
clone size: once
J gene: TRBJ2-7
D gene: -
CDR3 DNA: TGTGCCAGCAGCGCCGGAGGGCCGAGGGGGATCTTC
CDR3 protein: CASSAGGPRGIF

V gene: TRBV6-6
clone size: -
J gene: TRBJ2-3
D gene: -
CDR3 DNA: TGTGCCAGCGTGGGGGGCACAGATACGCAGTATTTT
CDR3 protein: CASVGGTDTQYF

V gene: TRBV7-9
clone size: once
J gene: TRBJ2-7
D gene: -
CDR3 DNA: TGTGCCAGCAGTCGGGGGAGAAGCGAGCAGTACTTC
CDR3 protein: CASSRGRSEQYF

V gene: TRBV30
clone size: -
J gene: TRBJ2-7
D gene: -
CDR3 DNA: TGTGCCTGGAGTATGGGATGGCCCTACGAGCAGTACTTC
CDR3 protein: CAWSMGWPYEQYF

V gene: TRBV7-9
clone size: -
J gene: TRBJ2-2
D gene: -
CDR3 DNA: TGTGCCAGCAGCCCTCATTCGGCAGGGGCGGTAACCGGGGAGCTGTTTTTT
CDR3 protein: CASSPHSAGAVTGELFF

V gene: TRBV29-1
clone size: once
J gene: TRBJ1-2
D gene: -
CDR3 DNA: TGCAGCGTCACAGGAGACTATGGCTACACCTTC
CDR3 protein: CSVTGDYGYTF

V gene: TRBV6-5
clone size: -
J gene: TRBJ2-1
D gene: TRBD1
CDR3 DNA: TGTGCCAGCAGTTACGGACAGGGGAAGACCTACAATGAGCAGTTCTTC
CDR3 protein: CASSYGQGKTYNEQFF

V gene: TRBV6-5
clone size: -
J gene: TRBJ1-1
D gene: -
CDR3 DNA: TGTGCCAGCAGTTCCATGGACGGATCAAACACTGAAGCTTTCTTT
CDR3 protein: CASSSMDGSNTEAFF

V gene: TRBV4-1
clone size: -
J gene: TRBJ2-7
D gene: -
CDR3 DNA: TGCGCCAGCAGCCAAGAGCCATGGCAGGACGAGCAGTACTTC
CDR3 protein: CASSQEPWQDEQYF

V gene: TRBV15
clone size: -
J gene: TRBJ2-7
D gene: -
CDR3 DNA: TGTGCCACCGCGGATTTCTCGAGAGCCTACGAGCAGTACTTC
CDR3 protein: CATADFSRAYEQYF

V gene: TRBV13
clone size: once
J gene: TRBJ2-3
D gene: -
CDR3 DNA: TGTGCCAGCAGCTTAGGAGTCACAGATACGCAGTATTTT
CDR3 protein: CASSLGVTDTQYF

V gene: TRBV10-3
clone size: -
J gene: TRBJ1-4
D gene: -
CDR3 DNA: TGTGCCATCAGTGGCGGGAGTAATGAAAAACTGTTTTTT
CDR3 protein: CAISGGSNEKLFF

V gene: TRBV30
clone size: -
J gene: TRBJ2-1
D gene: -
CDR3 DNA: TGTGCCGTAGCTTACGGGGCAGACAATGAGCAGTTCTTC
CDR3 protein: CAVAYGADNEQFF

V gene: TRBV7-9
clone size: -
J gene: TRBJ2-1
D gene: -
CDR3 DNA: TGTGCCAGCAGCTCGACCGGGCCTAACTCCATTACGATAGACAATGAGCAGTTCTTC
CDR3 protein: CASSSTGPNSITIDNEQFF

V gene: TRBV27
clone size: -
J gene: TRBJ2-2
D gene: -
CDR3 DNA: TGTGCCAGCAGTTTCCAGGGTATTGGGGAGCTGTTTTTT
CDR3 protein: CASSFQGIGELFF

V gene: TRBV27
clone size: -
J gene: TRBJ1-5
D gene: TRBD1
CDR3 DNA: TGTGCCAGCAGTTTACGGCAGGGGGATCCTAGCAATCAGCCCCAGCATTTT
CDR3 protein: CASSLRQGDPSNQPQHF

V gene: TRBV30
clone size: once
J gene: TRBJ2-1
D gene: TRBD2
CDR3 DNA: TGTGCCTGGAGTGGGACTAGCGGGAGCGATGAGCAGTTCTTC
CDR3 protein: CAWSGTSGSDEQFF

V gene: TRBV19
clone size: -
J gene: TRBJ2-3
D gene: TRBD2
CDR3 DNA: TGTGCCAGTAGTTCCCGGACTAGCGGGGTTGCGGATACGCAGTATTTT
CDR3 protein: CASSSRTSGVADTQYF

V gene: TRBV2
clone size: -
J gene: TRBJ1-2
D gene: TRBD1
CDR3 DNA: TGTGCCAGCAGCGGGACAGGGAACGGGGAAAACTATGGCTACACCTTC
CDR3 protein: CASSGTGNGENYGYTF

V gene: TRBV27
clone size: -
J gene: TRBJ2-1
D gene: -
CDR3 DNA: TGTGCCAGCAGTATTAACAATGAGCAGTTCTTC
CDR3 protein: CASSINNEQFF

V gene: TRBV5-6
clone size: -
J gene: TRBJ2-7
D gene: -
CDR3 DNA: TGTGCCAGCAGCCACATGCTAATTGAGCAGTACTTC
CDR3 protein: CASSHMLIEQYF

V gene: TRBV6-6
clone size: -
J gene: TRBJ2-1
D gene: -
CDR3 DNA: TGTGCCAGCAGTTTCTCACAGGGCCACGAGGACAATGAGCAGTTCTTC
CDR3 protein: CASSFSQGHEDNEQFF

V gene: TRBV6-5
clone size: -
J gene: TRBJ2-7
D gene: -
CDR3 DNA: TGTGCCAGCAGTTACTTCTGGAATCGAGGTGACGAGCAGTACTTC
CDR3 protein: CASSYFWNRGDEQYF

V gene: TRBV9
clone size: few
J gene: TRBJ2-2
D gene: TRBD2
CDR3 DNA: TGTGCCAGCAGCCCACCGGGACTAGTATCCGGGGAGCTGTTTTTT
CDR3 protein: CASSPPGLVSGELFF

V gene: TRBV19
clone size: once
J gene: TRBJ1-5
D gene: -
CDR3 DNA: TGTGCCAGTAGCAGTAGTATACTCGTGAGCAATCAGCCCCAGCATTTT
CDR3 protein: CASSSSILVSNQPQHF

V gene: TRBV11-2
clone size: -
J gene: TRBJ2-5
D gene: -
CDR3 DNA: TGTGCCAGCAGCTTAGACGGAAAGACCCAGTACTTC
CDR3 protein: CASSLDGKTQYF

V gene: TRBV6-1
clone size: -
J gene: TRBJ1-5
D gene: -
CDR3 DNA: TGTGCCAGCAGTGATCCGAGGAACTATAATCAGCCCCAGCATTTT
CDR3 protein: CASSDPRNYNQPQHF

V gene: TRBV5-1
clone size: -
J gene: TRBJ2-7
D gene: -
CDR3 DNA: TGCGCCAGCAGCTTCGCACCACCATACGAGCAGTACTTC
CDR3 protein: CASSFAPPYEQYF

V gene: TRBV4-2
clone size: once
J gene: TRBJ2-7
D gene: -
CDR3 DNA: TGTGCCAGCAGCCAAGAGAGGGGTGGGCAGGGAGTCGACGAGCAGTACTTC
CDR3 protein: CASSQERGGQGVDEQYF

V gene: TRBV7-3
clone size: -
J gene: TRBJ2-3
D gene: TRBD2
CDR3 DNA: TGTGCCAGCAGCTTAACTAGCGGGAGGGCCTCAGATACGCAGTATTTT
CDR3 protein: CASSLTSGRASDTQYF

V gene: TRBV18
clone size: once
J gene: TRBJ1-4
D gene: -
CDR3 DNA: TGTGCCAGCTCACCAACACCTTACAGGGCAACTAATGAAAAACTGTTTTTT
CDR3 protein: CASSPTPYRATNEKLFF

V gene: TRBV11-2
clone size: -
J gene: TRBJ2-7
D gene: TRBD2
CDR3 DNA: TGTGCCAGCGGAGCGGGGACTAGCGTCTACGAGCAGTACTTC
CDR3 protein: CASGAGTSVYEQYF

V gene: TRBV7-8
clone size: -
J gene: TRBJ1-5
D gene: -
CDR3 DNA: TGTGCCAGCAGCTTAGGGCGGGGGGGCATGAGCAATCAGCCCCAGCATTTT
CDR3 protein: CASSLGRGGMSNQPQHF

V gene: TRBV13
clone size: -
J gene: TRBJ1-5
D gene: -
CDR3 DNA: TGTGCCAGCAGCTCCCAGGGCGATCAGCCCCAGCATTTT
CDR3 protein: CASSSQGDQPQHF

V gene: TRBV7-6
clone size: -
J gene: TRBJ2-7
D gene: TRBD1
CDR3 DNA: TGTGCCAGCAGCTTATACCCGGGACAGGCCACCTCCTACGAGCAGTACTTC
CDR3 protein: CASSLYPGQATSYEQYF

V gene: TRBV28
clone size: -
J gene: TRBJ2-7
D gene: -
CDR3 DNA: TGTGCCAGCAGTTTACGGGGGGCGGGATCCTACGAGCAGTACTTC
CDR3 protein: CASSLRGAGSYEQYF

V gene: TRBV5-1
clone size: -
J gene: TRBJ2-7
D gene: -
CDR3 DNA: TGCGCCAGCAGTGTACCAGCTTATAGGGGCAGGAACCACGAGCAGTACTTC
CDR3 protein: CASSVPAYRGRNHEQYF

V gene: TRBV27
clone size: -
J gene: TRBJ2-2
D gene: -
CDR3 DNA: TGTGCCAGCAGTCCCCCGTCGTACGGGGAGCTGTTTTTT
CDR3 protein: CASSPPSYGELFF

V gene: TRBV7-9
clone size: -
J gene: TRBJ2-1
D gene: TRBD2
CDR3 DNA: TGTGCCAGCAGCGGGGTAGCGGGACTTGTCCGCAATGAGCAGTTCTTC
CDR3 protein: CASSGVAGLVRNEQFF

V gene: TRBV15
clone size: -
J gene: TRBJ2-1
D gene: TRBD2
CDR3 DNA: TGTGCCACCTCCGGCGGGAGTGTTAGTAATGAGCAGTTCTTC
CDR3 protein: CATSGGSVSNEQFF

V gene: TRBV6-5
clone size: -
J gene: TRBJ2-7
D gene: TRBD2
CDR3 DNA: TGTGCCAGCACCGAGACTAGCGGGAGAGACGAGCAGTACTTC
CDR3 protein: CASTETSGRDEQYF

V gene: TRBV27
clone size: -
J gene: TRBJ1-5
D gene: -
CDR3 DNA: TGTGCCAGCAGTTTAGCAGGCAATCAGCCCCAGCATTTT
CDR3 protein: CASSLAGNQPQHF

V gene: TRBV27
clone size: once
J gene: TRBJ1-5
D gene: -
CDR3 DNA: TGTGCCAGCAGTTTTTTTTTCAATCAGCCCCAGCATTTT
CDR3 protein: CASSFFFNQPQHF

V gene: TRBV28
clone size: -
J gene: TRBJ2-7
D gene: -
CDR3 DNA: TGTGCCAGCAGTTCCCCGAGGGGGATCTCCTACGAGCAGTACTTC
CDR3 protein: CASSSPRGISYEQYF

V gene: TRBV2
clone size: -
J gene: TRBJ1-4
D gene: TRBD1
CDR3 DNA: TGTGCCAGCAGTGAAGAAACCGGGACAGCAACTAATGAAAAACTGTTTTTT
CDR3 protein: CASSEETGTATNEKLFF

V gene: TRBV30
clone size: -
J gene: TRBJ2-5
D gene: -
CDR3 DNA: TGTGCCTATCTCGGGGAGACCCAGTACTTC
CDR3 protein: CAYLGETQYF

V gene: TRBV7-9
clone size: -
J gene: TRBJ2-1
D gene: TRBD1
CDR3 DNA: TGTGCCAGTCCTCCGGGACAGGGTAATCTCGATGAGCAGTTCTTC
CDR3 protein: CASPPGQGNLDEQFF

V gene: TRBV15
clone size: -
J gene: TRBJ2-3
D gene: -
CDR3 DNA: TGTGCCACCAGCAGAGATAGAAGGGGAGAGGGCACAGATACGCAGTATTTT
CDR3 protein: CATSRDRRGEGTDTQYF

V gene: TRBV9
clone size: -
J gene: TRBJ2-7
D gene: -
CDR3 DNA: TGTGCCAGCAGCGTGGGGGCCGAGGGCGCCGAGCAGTACTTC
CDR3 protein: CASSVGAEGAEQYF

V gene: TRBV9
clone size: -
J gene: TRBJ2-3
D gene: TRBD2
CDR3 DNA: TGTGCCAGCAGCGTAGCTGATGGGACTAGCGGAGATACGCAGTATTTT
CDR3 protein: CASSVADGTSGDTQYF

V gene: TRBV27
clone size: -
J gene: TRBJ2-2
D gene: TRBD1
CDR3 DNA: TGTGCCAGCAGTCATAGGGGACAGGGGATGGGGAACACCGGGGAGCTGTTTTTT
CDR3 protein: CASSHRGQGMGNTGELFF

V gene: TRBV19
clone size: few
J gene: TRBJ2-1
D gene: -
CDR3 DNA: TGTGCCAGTAGTCCCTCCCAATGGGCCCGAGATGAGCAGTTCTTC
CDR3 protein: CASSPSQWARDEQFF